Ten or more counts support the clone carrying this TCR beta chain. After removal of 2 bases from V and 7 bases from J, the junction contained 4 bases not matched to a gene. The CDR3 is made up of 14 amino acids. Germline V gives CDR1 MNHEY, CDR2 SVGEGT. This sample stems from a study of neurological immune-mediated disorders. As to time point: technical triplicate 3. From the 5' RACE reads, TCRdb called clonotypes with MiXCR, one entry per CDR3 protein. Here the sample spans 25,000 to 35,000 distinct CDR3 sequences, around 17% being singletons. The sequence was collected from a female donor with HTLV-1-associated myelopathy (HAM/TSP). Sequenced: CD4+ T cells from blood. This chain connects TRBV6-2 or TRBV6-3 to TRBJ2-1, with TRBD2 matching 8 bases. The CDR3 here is CASSYAGGGNEQFF. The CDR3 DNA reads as TGTGCCAGCAGTTACGCGGGGGGCGGGAATGAGCAGTTCTTC.